This T cell receptor beta chain stems from a study of spatial heterogeneity in lung cancer. Germline lookup yields CDR1 SGHRS and CDR2 YFSETQ. This CDR3 comprises 19 residues. The V gene end was trimmed by 5 bases and the J gene end by 3 bases; junction bases not matched to a gene: 19. This clonotype was counted at least ten times. Time point given: sample taken at primary tumor resection. Samples were obtained from about 72 donors, all untreated early-stage non-small cell lung cancer patients. Sequencing covered unsorted whole RNA taken from tumor, nontumor lung or frozen PBMC. TCRdb passed the 5' RACE reads through MiXCR, listing each CDR3 protein once. The sample holds 25,000 or so distinct CDR3 sequences, 3.3% seen once.

The chain is built from TRBV5-1 and TRBJ1-2, with TRBD1 matching over 10 bases. This TCR was recovered from a female donor with early-stage non-small cell lung cancer. This specimen was PBMCs, taken at surgery. CDR3 sequence: CASSLTLAGTGAYDYGYTF. Here the CDR3 DNA reads TGCGCCAGCAGTCTTACCCTTGCCGGGACAGGGGCTTATGACTATGGCTACACCTTC.